The following is a TCR beta chain sequence with its context. Its specificity is not known. V shed 4 bases and J 0 bases; nucleotides not matched to a gene: 10. From germline, CDR1 is SGHRS and CDR2 YFSETQ. The CDR3 is 17 amino acids. Healthy Caucasians alone served as donors. Via MiXCR, TCRdb re-called the 5' RACE reads, giving one row per CDR3 protein. The sample lists hundreds of thousands of distinct CDR3 sequences, around 6.1% seen once, with under 2% in the top ten. This sample was included in a study of identical twins. Study-level results: Carriage of fewer insertions was seen in abundant cord blood beta clonotypes, whereas memory repertoires showed none.

The sample was naive T cells sorted from blood. The rearrangement joins TRBV5-1 to TRBJ2-7; 10 nucleotides align to TRBD2. The receptor comes from a man younger than 30 in good health. The DNA for the CDR3 is TGCGCCAGCAGCCCCAAATCTGCTAGCGGGAGCTCCTACGAGCAGTACTTC. It translates to CASSPKSASGSSYEQYF. Full variable domain (remainder filled in from reference TRBV5-1 and TRBJ2-7): KAGVTQTPRYLIKTRGQQVTLSCSPISGHRSVSWYQQTPGQGLQFLFEYFSETQRNKGNFPGRFSGRQFSNSRSEMNVSTLELGDSALYLCASSPKSASGSSYEQYFGPGTRLTVT.